The clone carrying this T cell receptor (beta chain) came up many times. Its antigen remains unidentified. Germline V gene sequence: CDR1 KGHDR, CDR2 SFDVKD. V lost 1 base, J lost 2 bases, and 12 bases lay in between. The CDR3 has 16 residues. The source of the sample is a study of early T cells in non-severe SARS-CoV-2 infection. Study-level background: Unsorted whole-blood RNA was sequenced in bulk, leaving chains unpaired. Findings of the study overall: Private and CD4 specificities were missed by VDJdb matching, skewed to anti-spike CD8.

Each CDR3 protein is one row after TCRdb ran MiXCR on the 5' RACE reads. Of tens of thousands of distinct CDR3 sequences listed, about 4.9% are singletons. Material: whole blood. The chain is built from TRBV24-1 and TRBJ2-3; D may be TRBD1 or TRBD2 (6 bases each). This sequence was found in an adult who was a healthcare worker with PCR-confirmed SARS-CoV-2 infection or an uninfected control (not recorded which). The CDR3 protein is CATSDFRGRDTDTQYF. The CDR3 DNA reads TGTGCCACCAGTGATTTTCGGGGGCGAGACACAGATACGCAGTATTTT.